The TCR beta chain under discussion was sequenced for a study of graft-versus-host responses after intestinal transplantation. The wider study: Each recipient received anti-thymocyte globulin induction, then tacrolimus and steroids for approximately three years.

The V gene's germline CDR1 is LGHNT and CDR2 FRNRAP. Trimming took off 7 bases at V and 8 bases at J, with 14 bases between the two ends. The CDR3 consists of 13 residues. The method was immunoSEQ multiplex PCR; TCRdb's version includes in-frame clones alone and lacks a portion of them. This table holds some 40,000 clones, 85% to 90% found once. The receptor comes from a human patient who received an intestinal transplant, so some T cells may come from the graft donor. The V and J genes are TRBV12-5 and TRBJ1-4; D is undetermined. The sample consisted of PBMCs, taken around 280 days after transplant. The CDR3 bases are TGTGCTAGTGCCCGAGACTGGCGGGAAAAACTGTTTTTT. This sequence encodes CASARDWREKLFF.